This TCR beta chain was sequenced in a study of cytomegalovirus exposure and HLA in healthy donors. Overall study findings and caveats: Highly shared variants forming one cluster were likely a sequencing artifact. CMV serostatus was the only recorded immune exposure for donors. Reportedly, HLA-A and HLA-B alleles of most subjects were accurately predicted from TCR beta.

Comments on this clone: Its target is unknown.

60 Vbeta and 13 Jbeta primers were used in PCR. The table came from immunoSEQ multiplex PCR; TCRdb's copy has only in-frame clones and leaves some out. The table shows approximately 180,000 clones, with about three quarters occurring only once. Germline CDR1 is SGHTA and CDR2 is FQGNSA. The length of the CDR3 is 14 residues. V shed 1 base and J shed 1 base, with 7 bases lying between them. V gene TRBV7-2 combines with J gene TRBJ2-5; D might be TRBD1 (5 bases). This sequence originates from a woman aged 40 to 50 in good health and CMV-seronegative. The specimen sequenced was PBMCs. The CDR3: CASSLGRVQETQYF. CDR3 DNA sequence: TGTGCCAGCAGCTTAGGCAGGGTCCAAGAGACCCAGTACTTC.